This T cell receptor (beta chain) was sequenced in a study of T cell responses to AZD1222 COVID-19 vaccine. Study-wide points: The donor cohort was predominantly white British with a female majority, and clonal diversity may have been underestimated. Just 5 or 6 AZD1222 recipients tested seropositive at baseline. It was only after the peak T cell response that any repertoires were sampled.

Concerning this clone itself: Its antigen remains unknown.

Sequencing used immunoSEQ multiplex PCR; TCRdb keeps in-frame clones, though not all of them. The sample holds around 140,000 clones. The sample comprised peripheral blood. The source is an adult in good health.

The CDR3 sequence: CASSLGGVGGGYNEQFF. CDR3 sequence (DNA): TGTGCCAGCAGCTTAGGTGGAGTAGGCGGGGGGTACAATGAGCAGTTCTTC. V gene TRBV7-2 combines with J gene TRBJ2-1; 8 bases map to TRBD2. The CDR3 has 17 amino acids. Germline CDR1 is SGHTA and CDR2 is FQGNSA. Trimming took 1 base from V and 4 from J; bases not matched to a gene: 9.